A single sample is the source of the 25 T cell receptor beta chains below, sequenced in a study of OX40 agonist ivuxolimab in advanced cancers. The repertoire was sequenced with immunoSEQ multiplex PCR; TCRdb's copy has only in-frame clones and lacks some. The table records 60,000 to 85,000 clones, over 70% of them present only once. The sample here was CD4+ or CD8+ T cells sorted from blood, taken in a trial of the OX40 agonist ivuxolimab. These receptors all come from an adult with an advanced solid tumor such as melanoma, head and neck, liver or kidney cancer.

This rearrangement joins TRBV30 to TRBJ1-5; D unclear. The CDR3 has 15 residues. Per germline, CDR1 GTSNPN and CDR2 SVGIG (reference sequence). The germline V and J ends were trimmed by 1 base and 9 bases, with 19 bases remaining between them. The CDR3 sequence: CAWSGGLTGMAPQHF. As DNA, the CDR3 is TGTGCCTGGAGTGGAGGGCTTACGGGAATGGCGCCCCAGCATTTT.

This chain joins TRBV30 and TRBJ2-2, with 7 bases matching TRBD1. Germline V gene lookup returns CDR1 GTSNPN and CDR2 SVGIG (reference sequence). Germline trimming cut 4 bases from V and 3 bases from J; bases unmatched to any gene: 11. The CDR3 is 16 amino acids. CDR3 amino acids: CAWNKGQAVYTGELFF. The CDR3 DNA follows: TGTGCCTGGAATAAAGGACAGGCGGTTTACACCGGGGAGCTGTTTTTT.

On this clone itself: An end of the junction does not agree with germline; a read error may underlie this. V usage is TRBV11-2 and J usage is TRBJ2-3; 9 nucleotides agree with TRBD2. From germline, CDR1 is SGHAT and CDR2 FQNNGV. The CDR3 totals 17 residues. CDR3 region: CASSLDRGGGAIYTQYF. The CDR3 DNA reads TGTGCCAGCAGCCTAGACCGTGGCGGGGGGGCTATATATACGCAGTATTTT. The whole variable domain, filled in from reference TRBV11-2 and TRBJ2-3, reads EAGVAQSPRYKIIEKRQSVAFWCNPISGHATLYWYQQILGQGPKLLIQFQNNGVVDDSQLPKDRFSAERLKGVDSTLKIQPAKLEDSAVYLCASSLDRGGGAIYTQYFGPGTRLTVL.

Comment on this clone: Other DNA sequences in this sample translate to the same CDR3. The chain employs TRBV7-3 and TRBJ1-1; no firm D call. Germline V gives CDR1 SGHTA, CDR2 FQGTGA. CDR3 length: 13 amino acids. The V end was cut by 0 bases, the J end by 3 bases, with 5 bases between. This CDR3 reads CASSLTGYTEAFF. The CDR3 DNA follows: TGTGCCAGCAGCTTAACGGGATACACTGAAGCTTTCTTT.

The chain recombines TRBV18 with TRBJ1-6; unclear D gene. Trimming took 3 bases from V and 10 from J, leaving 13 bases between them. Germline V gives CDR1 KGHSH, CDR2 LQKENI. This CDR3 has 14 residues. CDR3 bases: TGTGCCAGCTCACCTAAGTTGGGAGACTCACCCCTCCACTTT. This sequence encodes CASSPKLGDSPLHF.

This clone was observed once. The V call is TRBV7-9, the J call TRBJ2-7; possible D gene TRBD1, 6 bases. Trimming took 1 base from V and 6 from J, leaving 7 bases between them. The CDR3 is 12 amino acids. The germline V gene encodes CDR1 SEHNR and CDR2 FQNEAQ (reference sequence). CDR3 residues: CASSLGGGEQYF. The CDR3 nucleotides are TGTGCCAGCAGCTTAGGAGGGGGCGAGCAGTACTTC.

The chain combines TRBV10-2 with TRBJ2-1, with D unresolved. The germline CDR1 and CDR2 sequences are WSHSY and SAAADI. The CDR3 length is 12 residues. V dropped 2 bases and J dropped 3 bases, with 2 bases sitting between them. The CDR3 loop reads CASSEDYNEQFF. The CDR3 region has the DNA TGCGCCAGCAGTGAGGACTACAATGAGCAGTTCTTC.

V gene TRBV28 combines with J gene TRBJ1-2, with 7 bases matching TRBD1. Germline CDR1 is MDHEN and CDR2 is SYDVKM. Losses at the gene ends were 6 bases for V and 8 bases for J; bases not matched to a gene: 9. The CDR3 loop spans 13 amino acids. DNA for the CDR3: TGTGCCAGCAGAAATGACAGGGTAGCCGGCTACACCTTC. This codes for CASRNDRVAGYTF.

The CDR3 region has the DNA TGTGCCAGCAGTTCCTACTACGAGCAGTACTTC. Amino acids: CASSSYYEQYF. V usage is TRBV28 and J usage is TRBJ2-7; D unresolved. In germline, CDR1 is MDHEN, CDR2 SYDVKM. The CDR3 is 11 amino acids. Trimming removed 4 bases from V and 3 bases from J, with 4 bases in between. The full variable domain, completed using reference TRBV28 and TRBJ2-7, is DVKVTQSSRYLVKRTGEKVFLECVQDMDHENMFWYRQDPGLGLRLIYFSYDVKMKEKGDIPEGYSVSREKKERFSLILESASTNQTSMYLCASSSYYEQYFGPGTRLTVT.

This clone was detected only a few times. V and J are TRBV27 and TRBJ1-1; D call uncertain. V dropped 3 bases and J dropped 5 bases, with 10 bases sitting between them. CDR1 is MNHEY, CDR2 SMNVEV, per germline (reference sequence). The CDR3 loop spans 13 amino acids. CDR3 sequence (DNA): TGTGCCAGCAGTTTGCGGGAAAGGACTGAAGCTTTCTTT. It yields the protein CASSLRERTEAFF.

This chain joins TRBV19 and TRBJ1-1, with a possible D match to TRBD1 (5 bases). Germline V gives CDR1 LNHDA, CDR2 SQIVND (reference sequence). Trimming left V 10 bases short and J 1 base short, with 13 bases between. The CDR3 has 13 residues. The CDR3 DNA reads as TGTGCCACGCAAGGGGTTAGGAACACTGAAGCTTTCTTT. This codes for CATQGVRNTEAFF. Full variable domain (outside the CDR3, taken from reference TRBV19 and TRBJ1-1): DGGITQSPKYLFRKEGQNVTLSCEQNLNHDAMYWYRQDPGQGLRLIYYSQIVNDFQKGDIAEGYSVSREKKESFPLTVTSAQKNPTAFYLCATQGVRNTEAFFGQGTRLTVV.

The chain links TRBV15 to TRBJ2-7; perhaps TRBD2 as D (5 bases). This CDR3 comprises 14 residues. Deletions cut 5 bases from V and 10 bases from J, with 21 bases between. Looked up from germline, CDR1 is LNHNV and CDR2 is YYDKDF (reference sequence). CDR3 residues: CATSHTRDLRLQYF. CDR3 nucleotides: TGTGCCACCAGCCATACTAGAGACCTACGATTACAGTACTTC.

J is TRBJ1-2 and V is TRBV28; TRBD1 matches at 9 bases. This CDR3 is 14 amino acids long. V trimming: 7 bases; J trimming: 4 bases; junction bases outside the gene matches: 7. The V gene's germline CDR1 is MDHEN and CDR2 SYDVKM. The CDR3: CASNNRGLFYGYTF. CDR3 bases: TGTGCCAGCAATAACAGGGGGCTGTTCTATGGCTACACCTTC.

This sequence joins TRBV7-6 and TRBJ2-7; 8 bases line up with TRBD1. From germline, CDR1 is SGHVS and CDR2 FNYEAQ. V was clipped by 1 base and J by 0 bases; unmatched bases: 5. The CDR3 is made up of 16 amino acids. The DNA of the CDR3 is TGTGCCAGCAGCTTAGGTCGGGGACAGGACTCCTACGAGCAGTACTTC. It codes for CASSLGRGQDSYEQYF.

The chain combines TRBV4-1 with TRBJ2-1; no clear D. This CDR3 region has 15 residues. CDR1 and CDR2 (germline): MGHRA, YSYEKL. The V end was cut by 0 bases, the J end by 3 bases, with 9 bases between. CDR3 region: CASSQEGRLYNEQFF. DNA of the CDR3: TGCGCCAGCAGCCAAGAAGGCCGCCTCTACAATGAGCAGTTCTTC.

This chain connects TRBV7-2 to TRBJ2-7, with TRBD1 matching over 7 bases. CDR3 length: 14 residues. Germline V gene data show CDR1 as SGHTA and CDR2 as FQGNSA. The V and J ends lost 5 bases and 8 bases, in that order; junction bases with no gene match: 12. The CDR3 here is CASSLETEGAKQYF. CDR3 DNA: TGTGCCAGCAGCCTGGAGACAGAGGGGGCGAAGCAGTACTTC.

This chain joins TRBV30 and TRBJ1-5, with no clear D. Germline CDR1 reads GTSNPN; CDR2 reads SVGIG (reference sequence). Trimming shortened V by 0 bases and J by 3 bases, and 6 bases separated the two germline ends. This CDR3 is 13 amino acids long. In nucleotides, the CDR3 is TGTGCCTGGAGTGTGGAGCACAATCAGCCCCAGCATTTT. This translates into CAWSVEHNQPQHF. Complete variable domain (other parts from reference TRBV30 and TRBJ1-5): SQTIHQWPATLVQPVGSPLSLECTVEGTSNPNLYWYRQAAGRGLQLLFYSVGIGQISSEVPQNLSASRPQDRQFILSSKKLLLSDSGFYLCAWSVEHNQPQHFGDGTRLSIL.

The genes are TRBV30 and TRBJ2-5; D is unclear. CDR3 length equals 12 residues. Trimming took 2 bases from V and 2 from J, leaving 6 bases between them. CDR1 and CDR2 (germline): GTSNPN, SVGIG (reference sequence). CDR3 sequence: CAWSIQQETQYF. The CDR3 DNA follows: TGTGCCTGGAGTATACAGCAAGAGACCCAGTACTTC.

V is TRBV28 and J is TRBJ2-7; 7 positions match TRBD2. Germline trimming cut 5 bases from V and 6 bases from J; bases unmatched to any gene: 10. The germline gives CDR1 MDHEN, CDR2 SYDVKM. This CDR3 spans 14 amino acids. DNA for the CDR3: TGTGCCAGCAGTCCTTCAGGACTAGTCAGCGAGCAGTACTTC. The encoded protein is CASSPSGLVSEQYF. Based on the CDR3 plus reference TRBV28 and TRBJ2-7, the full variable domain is DVKVTQSSRYLVKRTGEKVFLECVQDMDHENMFWYRQDPGLGLRLIYFSYDVKMKEKGDIPEGYSVSREKKERFSLILESASTNQTSMYLCASSPSGLVSEQYFGPGTRLTVT.

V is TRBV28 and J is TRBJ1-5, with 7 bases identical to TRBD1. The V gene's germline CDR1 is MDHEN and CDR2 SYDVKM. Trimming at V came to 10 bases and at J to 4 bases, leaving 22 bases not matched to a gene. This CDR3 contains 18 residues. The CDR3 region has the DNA TGTGCCACAACTGGGGGGGACAGCACATATTACACGAATCAGCCCCAGCATTTT. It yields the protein CATTGGDSTYYTNQPQHF. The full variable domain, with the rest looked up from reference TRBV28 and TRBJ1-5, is DVKVTQSSRYLVKRTGEKVFLECVQDMDHENMFWYRQDPGLGLRLIYFSYDVKMKEKGDIPEGYSVSREKKERFSLILESASTNQTSMYLCATTGGDSTYYTNQPQHFGDGTRLSIL.

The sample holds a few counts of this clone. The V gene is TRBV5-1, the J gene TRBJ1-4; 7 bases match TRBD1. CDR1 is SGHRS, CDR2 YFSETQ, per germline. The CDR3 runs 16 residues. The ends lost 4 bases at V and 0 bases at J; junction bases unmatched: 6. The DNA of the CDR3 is TGCGCCAGCAGCCTGACAGGGACCTCAACTAATGAAAAACTGTTTTTT. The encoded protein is CASSLTGTSTNEKLFF.

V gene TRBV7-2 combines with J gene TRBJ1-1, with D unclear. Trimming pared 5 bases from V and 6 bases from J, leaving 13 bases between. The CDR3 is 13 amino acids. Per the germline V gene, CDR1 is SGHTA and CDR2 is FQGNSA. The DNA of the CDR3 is TGTGCCAGCAGCACGGGCCAGCAACCTGAAGCTTTCTTT. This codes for CASSTGQQPEAFF.

The CDR3 nucleotides are TGTGCCAGCTCACCACCGGCCCTAAGGACGCAGCAGTACTTC. This encodes CASSPPALRTQQYF. The chain recombines TRBV18 with TRBJ2-7; no definite D call. Germline loops: CDR1 KGHSH, CDR2 LQKENI. The CDR3 loop spans 14 amino acids. V was shortened by 0 bases and J by 8 bases, with 14 bases between the two germline ends.

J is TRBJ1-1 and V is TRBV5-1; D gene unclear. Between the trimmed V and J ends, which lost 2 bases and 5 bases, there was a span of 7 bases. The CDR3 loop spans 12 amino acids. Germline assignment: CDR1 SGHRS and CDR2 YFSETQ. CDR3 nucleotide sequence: TGCGCCAGCAGCTTTAGTGGAACTGAAGCTTTCTTT. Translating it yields CASSFSGTEAFF.

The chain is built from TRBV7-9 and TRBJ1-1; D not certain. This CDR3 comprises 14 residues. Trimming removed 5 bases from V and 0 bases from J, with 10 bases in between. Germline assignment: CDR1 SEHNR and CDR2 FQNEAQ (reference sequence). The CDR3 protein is CASSPPTVNTEAFF. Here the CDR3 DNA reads TGTGCCAGCAGCCCCCCGACTGTGAACACTGAAGCTTTCTTT.